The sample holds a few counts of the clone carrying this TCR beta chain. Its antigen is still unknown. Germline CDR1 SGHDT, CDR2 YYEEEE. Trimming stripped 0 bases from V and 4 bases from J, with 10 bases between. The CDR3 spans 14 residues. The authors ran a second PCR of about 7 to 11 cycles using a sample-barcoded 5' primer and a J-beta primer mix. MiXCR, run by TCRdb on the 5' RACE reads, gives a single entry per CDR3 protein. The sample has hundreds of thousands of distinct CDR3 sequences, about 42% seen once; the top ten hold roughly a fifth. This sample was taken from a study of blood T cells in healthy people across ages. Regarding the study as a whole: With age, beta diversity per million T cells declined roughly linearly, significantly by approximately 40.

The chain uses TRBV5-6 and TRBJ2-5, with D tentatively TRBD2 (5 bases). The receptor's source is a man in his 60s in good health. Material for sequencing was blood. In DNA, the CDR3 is TGTGCCAGCAGCTTGGCGGGGAATCGAGAGACCCAGTACTTC. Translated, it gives CASSLAGNRETQYF.